The 10 T cell receptor beta chains listed next were all sequenced from one sample in a study of response to subunit inactivated influenza vaccine (dated 2018 in TCRdb). The library was produced with RT-PCR. Sequencing instrument: Illumina HiSeq 2500. TCRdb trimmed the raw reads at Q25, called clones with MiXCR and kept productive beta chains. Each CDR3 protein gets just one entry, which takes the most common genes and DNA from the rows behind it. The sample table lists more than 550,000 distinct CDR3 sequences, around 10% of them with a count of one. 9.5% to 12% of the sample is held by the ten biggest clonotypes. These data were also filed under a second study, of T cells expressing NK-cell markers. The second investigation adds: TCR beta cDNA libraries were made by 5'RACE template switching that added a universal primer site and unique molecular identifiers.

Specimen: PBMCs from blood, collected on the day of vaccination. The receptor set was obtained from a man in his fifties or sixties who received an inactivated influenza vaccine. Donor details come from another sample of the same person, matched by shared clones.

In this sample, this clonotype turned up a few times. The CDR3 DNA sequence: TGTGCCAGCTCACCACGTTTGGCGGACAGGAGACACACAGATACGCAGTATTTT. Translation gives CASSPRLADRRHTDTQYF. The V call is TRBV18, the J call TRBJ2-3, with 7 bases fitting TRBD1. V was pared by 1 base and J by 2 bases, with 12 bases of the junction left unmatched. This CDR3 comprises 18 residues. From germline, CDR1 is KGHSH and CDR2 LQKENI. Full variable domain (remainder filled in from reference TRBV18 and TRBJ2-3): NAGVMQNPRHLVRRRGQEARLRCSPMKGHSHVYWYRQLPEEGLKFMVYLQKENIIDESGMPKERFSAEFPKEGPSILRIQQVVRGDSAAYFCASSPRLADRRHTDTQYFGPGTRLTVL.

This clonotype was seen at least ten times. This chain links TRBV5-1 with TRBJ2-7; D is ambiguous. Looked up from germline, CDR1 is SGHRS and CDR2 is YFSETQ. V dropped 1 base and J dropped 7 bases, with 12 bases sitting between them. The CDR3 runs 13 residues. The CDR3: CASSLIGDGEQYF. CDR3 in DNA: TGCGCCAGCAGCTTGATTGGGGATGGTGAGCAGTACTTC.

V gene TRBV6-2 or TRBV6-3 combines with J gene TRBJ2-7, with 7 bases identical to TRBD1. There are 12 residues in the CDR3. The ends lost 5 bases at V and 5 bases at J; junction bases unmatched: 3. Germline loops: CDR1 MNHEY, CDR2 SVGEGT. CDR3 sequence: CASSRQGDEQYF. CDR3 DNA sequence: TGTGCCAGCAGTCGGCAGGGGGACGAGCAGTACTTC.

This clonotype was picked up a small number of times. This chain links TRBV7-2 with TRBJ2-2; D is unclear. V gave up 1 base and J gave up 7 bases, with 13 bases separating them. Germline V gene data show CDR1 as SGHTA and CDR2 as FQGNSA. The CDR3 is made up of 15 amino acids. CDR3 sequence (DNA): TGTGCCAGCAGCTTAGGACTCGTCCTGGACGGGGAGCTGTTTTTT. Residues: CASSLGLVLDGELFF. The whole variable domain, filled in from reference TRBV7-2 and TRBJ2-2, reads GAGVSQSPSNKVTEKGKDVELRCDPISGHTALYWYRQSLGQGLEFLIYFQGNSAPDKSGLPSDRFSAERTGGSVSTLTIQRTQQEDSAVYLCASSLGLVLDGELFFGEGSRLTVL.

The chain employs TRBV11-1 and TRBJ2-2, with TRBD1 identical over 9 bases. CDR3 length equals 18 residues. Looked up from germline, CDR1 is SGHAT and CDR2 is FQDESV (reference sequence). Losses at the gene ends were 8 bases for V and 5 bases for J; bases not matched to a gene: 18. CDR3 DNA sequence: TGTGCCAGCGGGAATGTCGGGACAGGGAGTTTCGGGACCGGGGAGCTGTTTTTT. It specifies CASGNVGTGSFGTGELFF.

This clonotype was seen a handful of times. The chain is built from TRBV7-8 and TRBJ2-3; D assignment may be TRBD1 or TRBD2 (6 bases each). V dropped 9 bases and J dropped 0 bases, with 13 bases sitting between them. Per germline, CDR1 SGHVS and CDR2 FQNEAQ. The CDR3 length is 14 residues. The CDR3 here is CASQGGTSTDTQYF. The DNA for the CDR3 is TGTGCCAGTCAAGGGGGGACTAGCACAGATACGCAGTATTTT. The whole variable domain, remainder taken from reference TRBV7-8 and TRBJ2-3, is GAGVSQSPRYKVAKRGQDVALRCDPISGHVSLFWYQQALGQGPEFLTYFQNEAQLDKSGLPSDRFFAERPEGSVSTLKIQRTQQEDSAVYLCASQGGTSTDTQYFGPGTRLTVL.

The table lists this clonotype with a few counts. The chain is built from TRBV19 and TRBJ2-1; D is ambiguous. The CDR3 has 12 residues. Germline V gives CDR1 LNHDA, CDR2 SQIVND (reference sequence). Trimming took off 3 bases at V and 5 bases at J, with 5 bases between the two ends. The CDR3 DNA reads TGTGCCAGTAGTATCTCTCACAATGAGCAGTTCTTC. Amino acids: CASSISHNEQFF.

This clonotype was seen repeatedly, ten times or more. The rearrangement uses TRBV25-1 and TRBJ1-2; TRBD1 agrees at 7 bases. Germline lookup yields CDR1 MGHDK and CDR2 SYGVNS. The CDR3 runs to 12 residues. The V and J ends lost 6 bases and 7 bases, in that order; junction bases with no gene match: 5. CDR3 in DNA: TGTGCCAGCAGCGTCTACAGGGGTGGCTACACCTTC. This translates into CASSVYRGGYTF.

Ten or more counts support this clonotype. This CDR3 is CASSLTPGRTNEKLFF. Written as DNA, the CDR3 is TGTGCCAGCAGTTTGACACCAGGGAGAACTAATGAAAAACTGTTTTTT. The V call is TRBV12-3 or TRBV12-4, the J call TRBJ1-4, with D maybe TRBD1 (5 bases). This CDR3 comprises 16 residues. V was clipped by 3 bases and J by 1 base, with 12 bases between them.

This clonotype was seen more than once but under ten times. V gene TRBV15 combines with J gene TRBJ2-5, with 10 bases matching TRBD1. Per germline, CDR1 LNHNV and CDR2 YYDKDF (reference sequence). V was clipped by 1 base and J by 4 bases; unmatched bases: 0. CDR3 length equals 14 residues. In DNA, the CDR3 is TGTGCCACCAGCAGAGGGGACAGGGGAGAGACCCAGTACTTC. Translated, it gives CATSRGDRGETQYF.